This paragraph covers one TCR beta chain sequence. Its antigen is unknown. The CDR3 runs to 15 residues. Per germline, CDR1 SGHTA and CDR2 FQGNSA. J lost 4 bases, V lost 5 bases, and 9 bases had no gene match. This entry comes from a study of CD8 T cells in ankylosing spondylitis. Making use of molecular barcodes, quantitative 5'-RACE generated TCR beta libraries. TCRdb independently ran MiXCR on the 5' RACE reads; one entry per CDR3 protein. The sample has a few hundred thousand distinct CDR3 sequences, more than 20% seen once. Study results and limitations: In ankylosing spondylitis blood, a motif of seven or eight highly homologous TCR beta variants appeared characteristic.

The chain has TRBV7-2 and TRBJ2-5, with 8 bases identical to TRBD1. The origin of this receptor is a male donor with ankylosing spondylitis. The sample consisted of blood, either unsorted or a sorted T cell fraction (not recorded which). The CDR3 here is CASSVQQGAPETQYF. The CDR3 DNA reads TGTGCCAGCAGCGTGCAGCAGGGGGCCCCAGAGACCCAGTACTTC.